Sequencing of this T cell receptor (beta chain) was carried out in a study of PD-1 blockade in classical Hodgkin lymphoma. Time point: newly diagnosed, previously untreated cHL patient sample. The ends were cut back, 6 bases at V and 1 base at J, with 13 bases in the middle. The germline CDR1 and CDR2 sequences are SGHKS and YYEKEE (reference sequence). This CDR3 is 14 amino acids long. Some clones are missing from TCRdb's copy, which holds only in-frame ones; the method was immunoSEQ multiplex PCR. The sample consists of 30,000 or so clones, 94% of them appearing once. The sequenced sample consisted of peripheral blood mononuclear cells (PBMCs). The receptor's source is a human donor with classical Hodgkin lymphoma. The chain joins TRBV5-5 to TRBJ1-1; unclear D gene. CDR3 in amino acids: CASTWYGENTEAFF. The CDR3 DNA reads TGTGCCAGCACGTGGTACGGGGAGAACACTGAAGCTTTCTTT.